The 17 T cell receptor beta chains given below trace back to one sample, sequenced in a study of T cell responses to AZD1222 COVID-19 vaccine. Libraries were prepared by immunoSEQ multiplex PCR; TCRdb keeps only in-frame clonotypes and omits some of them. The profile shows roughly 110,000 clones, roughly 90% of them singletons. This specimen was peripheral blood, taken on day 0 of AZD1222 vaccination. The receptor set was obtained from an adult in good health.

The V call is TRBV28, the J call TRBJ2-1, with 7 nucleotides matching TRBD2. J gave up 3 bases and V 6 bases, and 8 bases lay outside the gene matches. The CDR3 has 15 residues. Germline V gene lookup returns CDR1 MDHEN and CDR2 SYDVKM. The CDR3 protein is CASSPPGRNYNEQFF. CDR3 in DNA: TGTGCCAGCAGCCCTCCCGGGAGGAACTACAATGAGCAGTTCTTC.

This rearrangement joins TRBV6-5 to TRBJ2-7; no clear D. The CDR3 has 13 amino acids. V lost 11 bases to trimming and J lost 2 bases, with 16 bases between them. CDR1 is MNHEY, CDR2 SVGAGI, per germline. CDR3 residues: CAAFPGSPYEQYF. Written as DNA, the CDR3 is TGTGCCGCCTTTCCCGGCAGCCCCTACGAGCAGTACTTC.

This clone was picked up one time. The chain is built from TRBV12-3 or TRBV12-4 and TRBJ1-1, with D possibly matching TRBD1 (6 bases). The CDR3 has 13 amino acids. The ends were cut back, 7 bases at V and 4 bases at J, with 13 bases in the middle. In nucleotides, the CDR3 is TGTGCCAGCACGATAGGGGGAGGCACTGAAGCTTTCTTT. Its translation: CASTIGGGTEAFF.

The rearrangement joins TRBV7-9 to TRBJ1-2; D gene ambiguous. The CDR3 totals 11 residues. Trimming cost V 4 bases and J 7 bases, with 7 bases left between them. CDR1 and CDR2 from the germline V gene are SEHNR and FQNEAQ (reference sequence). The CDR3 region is CASSSASGYTF. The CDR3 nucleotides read TGTGCCAGCAGCTCGGCCTCTGGCTACACCTTC.

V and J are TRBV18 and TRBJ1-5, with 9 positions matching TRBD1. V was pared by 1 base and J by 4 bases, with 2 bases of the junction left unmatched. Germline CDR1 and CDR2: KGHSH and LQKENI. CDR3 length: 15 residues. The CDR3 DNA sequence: TGTGCCAGCTCACCACAGGGGACAGGGAATCAGCCCCAGCATTTT. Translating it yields CASSPQGTGNQPQHF.

CDR3 in DNA: TGTGCCATCAGTGACGAACAACCCGTTTCCACCTTC. This encodes CAISDEQPVSTF. The rearrangement uses TRBV10-3 and TRBJ1-2; D is ambiguous. The CDR3 covers 12 residues. Trimming pared 3 bases from V and 13 bases from J, leaving 15 bases between. The germline gives CDR1 ENHRY, CDR2 SYGVKD.

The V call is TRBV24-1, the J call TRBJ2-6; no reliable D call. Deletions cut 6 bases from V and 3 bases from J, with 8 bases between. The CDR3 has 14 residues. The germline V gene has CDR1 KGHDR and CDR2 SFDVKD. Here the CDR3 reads CATSPGYGANVLTF. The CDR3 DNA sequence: TGTGCCACCAGTCCAGGTTATGGGGCCAACGTCCTGACTTTC.

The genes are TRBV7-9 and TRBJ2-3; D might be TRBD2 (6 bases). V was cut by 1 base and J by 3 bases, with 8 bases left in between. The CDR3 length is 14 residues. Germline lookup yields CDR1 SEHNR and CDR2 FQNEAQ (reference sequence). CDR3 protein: CASSLVGSTDTQYF. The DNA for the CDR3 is TGTGCCAGCAGCTTAGTCGGGAGTACAGATACGCAGTATTTT.

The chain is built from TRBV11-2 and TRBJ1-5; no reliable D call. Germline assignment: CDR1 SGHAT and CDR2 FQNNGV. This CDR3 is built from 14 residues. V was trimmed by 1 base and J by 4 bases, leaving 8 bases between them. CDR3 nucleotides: TGTGCCAGCAGCTTAGTTGGGTGGAATCAGCCCCAGCATTTT. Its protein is CASSLVGWNQPQHF.

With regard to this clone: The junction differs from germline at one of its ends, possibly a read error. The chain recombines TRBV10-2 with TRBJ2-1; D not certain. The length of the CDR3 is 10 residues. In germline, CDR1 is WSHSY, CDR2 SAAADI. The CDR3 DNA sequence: TGCGCCAGCAGTGAGGGGTTCGTAGTCTTC. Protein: CASSEGFVVF.

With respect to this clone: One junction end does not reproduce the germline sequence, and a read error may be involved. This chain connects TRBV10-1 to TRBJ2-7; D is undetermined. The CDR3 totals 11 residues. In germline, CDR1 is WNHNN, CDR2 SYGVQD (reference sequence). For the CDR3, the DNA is TGCGCCAGCAGTGATAACCACGAGCGGTACTTC. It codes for CASSDNHERYF.

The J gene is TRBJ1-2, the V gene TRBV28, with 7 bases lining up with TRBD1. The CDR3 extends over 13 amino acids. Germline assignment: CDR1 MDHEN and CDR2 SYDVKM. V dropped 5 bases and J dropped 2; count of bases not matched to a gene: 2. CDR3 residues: CASSRQGNYGYTF. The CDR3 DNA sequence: TGTGCCAGCAGTCGACAGGGAAACTATGGCTACACCTTC.

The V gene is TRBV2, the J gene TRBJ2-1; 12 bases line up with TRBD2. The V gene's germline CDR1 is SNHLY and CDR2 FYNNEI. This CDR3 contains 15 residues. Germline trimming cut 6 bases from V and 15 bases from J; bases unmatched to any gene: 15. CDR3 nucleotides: TGTGCCAGCAGGGCTGGGACTAGCGGGCACGACCGTCCGTTCTTC. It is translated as CASRAGTSGHDRPFF. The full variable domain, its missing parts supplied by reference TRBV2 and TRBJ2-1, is EPEVTQTPSHQVTQMGQEVILRCVPISNHLYFYWYRQILGQKVEFLVSFYNNEISEKSEIFDDQFSVERPDGSNFTLKIRSTKLEDSAMYFCASRAGTSGHDRPFFGPGTRLTVL.

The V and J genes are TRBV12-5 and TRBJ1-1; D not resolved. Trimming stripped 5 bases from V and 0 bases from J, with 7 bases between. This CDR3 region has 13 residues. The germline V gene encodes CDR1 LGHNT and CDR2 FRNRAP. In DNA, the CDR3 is TGTGCTAGTGGTATCGCGGTGAACACTGAAGCTTTCTTT. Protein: CASGIAVNTEAFF.

This CDR3 reads CASSQGTGQSAIYF. Written as DNA, the CDR3 is TGTGCCAGCAGCCAAGGGACAGGGCAGAGCGCCATATATTTT. This sequence joins TRBV3-1 (or the pseudogene TRBV3-2) and TRBJ1-3, with TRBD1 identical over 8 bases. V trimming: 1 base; J trimming: 11 bases; junction bases outside the gene matches: 7. This CDR3 region has 14 residues. Germline V gene lookup returns CDR1 LGHDT and CDR2 YNNKEL (reference sequence).

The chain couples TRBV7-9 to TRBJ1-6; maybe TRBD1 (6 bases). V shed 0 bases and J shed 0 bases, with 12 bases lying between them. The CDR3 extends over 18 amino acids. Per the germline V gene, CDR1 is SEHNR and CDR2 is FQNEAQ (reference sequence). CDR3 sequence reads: CASSLATGGSSYNSPLHF. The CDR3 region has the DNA TGTGCCAGCAGCTTAGCGACAGGTGGAAGCTCCTATAATTCACCCCTCCACTTT.

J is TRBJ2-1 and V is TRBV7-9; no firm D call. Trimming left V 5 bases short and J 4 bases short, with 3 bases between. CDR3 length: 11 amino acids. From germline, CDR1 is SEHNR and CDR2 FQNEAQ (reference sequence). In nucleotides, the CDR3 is TGTGCCAGCAGCACGTACAATGAGCAGTTCTTC. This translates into CASSTYNEQFF.